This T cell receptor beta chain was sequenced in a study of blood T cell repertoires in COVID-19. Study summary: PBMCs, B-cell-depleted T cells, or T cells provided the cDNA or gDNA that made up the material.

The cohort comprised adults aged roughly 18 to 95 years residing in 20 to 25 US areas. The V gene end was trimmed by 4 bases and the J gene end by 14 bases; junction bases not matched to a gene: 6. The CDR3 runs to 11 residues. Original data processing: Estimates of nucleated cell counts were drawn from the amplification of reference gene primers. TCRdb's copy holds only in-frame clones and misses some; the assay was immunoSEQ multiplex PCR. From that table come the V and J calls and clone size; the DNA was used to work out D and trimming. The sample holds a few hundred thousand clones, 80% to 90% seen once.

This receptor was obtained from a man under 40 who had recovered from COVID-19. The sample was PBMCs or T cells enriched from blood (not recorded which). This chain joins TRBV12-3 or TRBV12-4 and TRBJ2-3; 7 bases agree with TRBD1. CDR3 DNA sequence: TGTGCCAGCAGTTCGACAGGGCCCCCGTATTTT. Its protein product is CASSSTGPPYF.